The clone carrying this T cell receptor (beta chain) was recorded many times. This sample is part of a study of blood T cell repertoires in COVID-19. Background on the study: The United States, Italy and Spain provided the acute and convalescent COVID-19 samples. T cells, B-cell-depleted T cells, or PBMCs provided the cDNA or gDNA that served as material.

As handled by the study authors: Reference gene primers were amplified, and this amplification served to estimate nucleated cell counts. Repertoires were generated with immunoSEQ multiplex PCR, while TCRdb's copy carries only in-frame clones and drops some. V and J calls plus clone size are reproduced from that table; the DNA served to infer D and trimming. This table has some 150,000 clones, roughly 86% appearing once. The sample consisted of peripheral blood. This sequence originates from a human donor in a cohort sampled during active COVID-19.

CDR3 sequence reads: CASSGSGGANTGELFF. CDR3 in DNA: TGTGCCAGCAGTGGTAGCGGGGGGGCGAACACCGGGGAGCTGTTTTTT. The genes are TRBV6-1 and TRBJ2-2; 11 bases are a match to TRBD2. V gave up 4 bases and J gave up 0 bases; unmatched junction bases: 1. From germline, CDR1 is MNHNS and CDR2 SASEGT. This CDR3 has 16 amino acids.